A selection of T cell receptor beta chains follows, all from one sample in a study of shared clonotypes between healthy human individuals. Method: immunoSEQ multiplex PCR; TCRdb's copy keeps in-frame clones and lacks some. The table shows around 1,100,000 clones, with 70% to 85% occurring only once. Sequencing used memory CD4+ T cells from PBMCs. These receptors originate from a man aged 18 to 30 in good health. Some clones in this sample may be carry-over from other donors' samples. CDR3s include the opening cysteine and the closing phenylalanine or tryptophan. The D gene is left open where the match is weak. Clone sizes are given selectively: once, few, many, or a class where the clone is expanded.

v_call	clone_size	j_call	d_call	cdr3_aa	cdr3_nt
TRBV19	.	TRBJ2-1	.	CASSTRTKGEQFF	TGTGCCAGTAGTACCCGGACCAAGGGTGAGCAGTTCTTC
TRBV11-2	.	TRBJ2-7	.	CASGLGPGKQYEQYF	TGTGCCAGCGGCTTAGGTCCAGGGAAGCAATACGAGCAGTACTTC
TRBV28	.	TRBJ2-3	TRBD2	CASSFFQGTRSGDTQYF	TGTGCCAGCAGTTTTTTTCAGGGGACTAGATCTGGAGATACGCAGTATTTT
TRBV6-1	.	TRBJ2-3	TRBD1	CASGNTGGSDTQYF	TGTGCCAGCGGCAATACAGGGGGGTCCGATACGCAGTATTTT
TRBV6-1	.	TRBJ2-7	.	CASSARDGYEQYF	TGTGCCAGCAGTGCGCGGGACGGATACGAGCAGTACTTC
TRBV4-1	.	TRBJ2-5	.	CASSQVTAVGETQYF	TGCGCCAGCAGCCAAGTCACAGCGGTCGGGGAGACCCAGTACTTC
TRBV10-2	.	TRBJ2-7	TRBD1	CASSGNMGQMAQKNEQYF	TGCGCCAGCAGTGGCAATATGGGACAGATGGCCCAAAAGAACGAGCAGTACTTC
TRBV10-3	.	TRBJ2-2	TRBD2	CAIRATSGSVRTGELFF	TGTGCCATCAGGGCGACTAGCGGGAGCGTTCGCACCGGGGAGCTGTTTTTT
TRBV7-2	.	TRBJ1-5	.	CASSFPQGQPQHF	TGTGCCAGCAGCTTTCCTCAGGGTCAGCCCCAGCATTTT
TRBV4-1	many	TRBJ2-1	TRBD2	CASSHVPSGRDGDEQFF	TGCGCCAGCAGCCATGTACCTAGCGGGAGGGATGGTGATGAGCAGTTCTTC
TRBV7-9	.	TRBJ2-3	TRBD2	CASSSPSGTSGRDTQYF	TGTGCCAGCAGCTCCCCCTCCGGGACTAGCGGACGAGATACGCAGTATTTT
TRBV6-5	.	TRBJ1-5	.	CASRYRAGQPQHF	TGTGCCAGCAGGTACAGGGCTGGTCAGCCCCAGCATTTT
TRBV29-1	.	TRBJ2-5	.	CSVVGGTGETQYF	TGCAGCGTTGTTGGCGGGACCGGGGAGACCCAGTACTTC
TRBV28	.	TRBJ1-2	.	CASTPGGMRGYTF	TGTGCCAGCACCCCGGGGGGAATGAGGGGCTACACCTTC
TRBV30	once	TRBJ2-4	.	CAWSIGAKNIQYF	TGTGCCTGGAGTATTGGTGCCAAAAACATTCAGTACTTC
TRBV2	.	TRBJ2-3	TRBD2	CASGRAGVMDTQYF	TGTGCCAGTGGGAGGGCGGGAGTAATGGATACGCAGTATTTT
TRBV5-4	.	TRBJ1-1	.	CASSLETEGTEAFF	TGTGCCAGCAGCTTGGAGACAGAGGGCACTGAAGCTTTCTTT
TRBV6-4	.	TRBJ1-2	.	CASSDSRRGNYGYTF	TGTGCCAGCAGTGACTCGAGGAGGGGGAACTATGGCTACACCTTC
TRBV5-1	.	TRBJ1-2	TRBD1	CASSPTQGNGYTF	TGCGCCAGCAGCCCCACACAGGGGAATGGCTACACCTTC
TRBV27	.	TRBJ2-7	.	CASSLKGFHEQYF	TGTGCCAGCAGTTTAAAGGGGTTTCACGAGCAGTACTTC
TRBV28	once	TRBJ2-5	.	CASSPRRGAARETQYF	TGTGCCAGCAGTCCCCGCCGGGGGGCAGCTCGAGAGACCCAGTACTTC
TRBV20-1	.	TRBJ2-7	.	CSASQGYEQYF	TGCAGTGCTAGTCAGGGCTACGAGCAGTACTTC
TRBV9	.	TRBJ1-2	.	CASSARQRGYTF	TGTGCCAGCAGCGCCAGACAGAGGGGCTACACCTTC
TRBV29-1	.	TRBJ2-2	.	CSVGDRGRGATGELFF	TGCAGCGTTGGAGATCGTGGCAGGGGCGCCACCGGGGAGCTGTTTTTT
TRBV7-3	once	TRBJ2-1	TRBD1	CASSLMGQGANEQFF	TGTGCCAGCAGCTTAATGGGACAGGGGGCGAATGAGCAGTTCTTC
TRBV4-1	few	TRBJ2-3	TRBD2	CASSLTGREGDTQYF	TGCGCCAGCAGCCTCACAGGGCGGGAGGGAGATACGCAGTATTTT
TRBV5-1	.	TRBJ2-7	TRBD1	CASSYGRTGAIEQYF	TGCGCCAGCAGCTACGGAAGGACAGGGGCCATCGAGCAGTACTTC
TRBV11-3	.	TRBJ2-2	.	CASSPRGWTGELFF	TGTGCCAGCAGCCCCAGGGGTTGGACCGGGGAGCTGTTTTTT
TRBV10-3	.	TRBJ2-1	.	CAISEPTGSPYNEQFF	TGTGCCATCAGTGAGCCAACGGGGTCCCCCTACAATGAGCAGTTCTTC
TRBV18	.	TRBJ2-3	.	CASSPPGGVKDTQYF	TGTGCCAGCTCACCACCGGGGGGAGTGAAAGATACGCAGTATTTT
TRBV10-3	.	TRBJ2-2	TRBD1	CAISGPPGQGNTGELFF	TGTGCCATCAGTGGGCCCCCGGGACAGGGTAACACCGGGGAGCTGTTTTTT
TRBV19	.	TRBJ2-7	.	CASSIDRAEQNTEQYF	TGTGCCAGTAGTATAGATCGGGCGGAGCAGAATACCGAGCAGTACTTC
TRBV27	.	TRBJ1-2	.	CASKTANYGYTF	TGTGCCAGCAAAACAGCGAACTATGGCTACACCTTC
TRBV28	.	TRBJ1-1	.	CASRQNTEAFF	TGTGCCAGCAGGCAAAACACTGAAGCTTTCTTT
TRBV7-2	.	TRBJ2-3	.	CASSLEGSANTDTQYF	TGTGCCAGCAGCTTAGAGGGTAGCGCCAACACAGATACGCAGTATTTT